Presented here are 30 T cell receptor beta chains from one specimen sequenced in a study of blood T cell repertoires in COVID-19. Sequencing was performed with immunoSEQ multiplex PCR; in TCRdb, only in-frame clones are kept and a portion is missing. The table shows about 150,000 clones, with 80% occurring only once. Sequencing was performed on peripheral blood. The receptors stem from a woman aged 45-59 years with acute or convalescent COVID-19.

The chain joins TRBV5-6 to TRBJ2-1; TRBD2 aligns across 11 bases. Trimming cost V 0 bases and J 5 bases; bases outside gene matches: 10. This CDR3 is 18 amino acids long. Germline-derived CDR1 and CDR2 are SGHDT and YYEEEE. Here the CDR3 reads CASSLEPSRTSGHNEQFF. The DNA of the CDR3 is TGTGCCAGCAGCTTGGAGCCCTCTCGGACTAGCGGGCACAATGAGCAGTTCTTC. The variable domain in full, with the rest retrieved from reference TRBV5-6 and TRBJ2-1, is DAGVTQSPTHLIKTRGQQVTLRCSPKSGHDTVSWYQQALGQGPQFIFQYYEEEERQRGNFPDRFSGHQFPNYSSELNVNALLLGDSALYLCASSLEPSRTSGHNEQFFGPGTRLTVL.

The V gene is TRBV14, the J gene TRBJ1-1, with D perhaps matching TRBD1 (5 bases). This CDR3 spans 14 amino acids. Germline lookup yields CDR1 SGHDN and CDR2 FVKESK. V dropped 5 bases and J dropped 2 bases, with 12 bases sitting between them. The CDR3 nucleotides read TGTGCCAGCAGCGCTGGGGCTGTTAACACTGAAGCTTTCTTT. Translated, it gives CASSAGAVNTEAFF.

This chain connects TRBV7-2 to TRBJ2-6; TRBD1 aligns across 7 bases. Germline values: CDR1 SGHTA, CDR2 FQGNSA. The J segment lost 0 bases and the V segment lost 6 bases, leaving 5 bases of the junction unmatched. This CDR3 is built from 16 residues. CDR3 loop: CASSLGQPSGANVLTF. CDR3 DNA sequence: TGTGCCAGCAGTTTGGGACAGCCCTCTGGGGCCAACGTCCTGACTTTC. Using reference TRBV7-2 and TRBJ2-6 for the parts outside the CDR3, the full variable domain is GAGVSQSPSNKVTEKGKDVELRCDPISGHTALYWYRQSLGQGLEFLIYFQGNSAPDKSGLPSDRFSAERTGGSVSTLTIQRTQQEDSAVYLCASSLGQPSGANVLTFGAGSRLTVL.

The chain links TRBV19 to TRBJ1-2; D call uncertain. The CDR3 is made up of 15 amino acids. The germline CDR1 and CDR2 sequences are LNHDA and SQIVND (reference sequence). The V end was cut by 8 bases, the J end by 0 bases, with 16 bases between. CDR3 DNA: TGTGCCAGTCGGAGGTCTACCCGTGCTAACTATGGCTACACCTTC. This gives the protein CASRRSTRANYGYTF.

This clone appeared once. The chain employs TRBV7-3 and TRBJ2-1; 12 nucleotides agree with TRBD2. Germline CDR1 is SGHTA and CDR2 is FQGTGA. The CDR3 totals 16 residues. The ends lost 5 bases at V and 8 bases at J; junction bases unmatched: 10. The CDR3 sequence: CASSTGTSGYHYEQFF. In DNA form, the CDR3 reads TGTGCCAGCAGCACAGGGACTAGCGGGTATCACTATGAGCAGTTCTTC. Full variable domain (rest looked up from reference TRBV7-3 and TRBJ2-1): GAGVSQTPSNKVTEKGKYVELRCDPISGHTALYWYRQSLGQGPEFLIYFQGTGAADDSGLPNDRFFAVRPEGSVSTLKIQRTERGDSAVYLCASSTGTSGYHYEQFFGPGTRLTVL.

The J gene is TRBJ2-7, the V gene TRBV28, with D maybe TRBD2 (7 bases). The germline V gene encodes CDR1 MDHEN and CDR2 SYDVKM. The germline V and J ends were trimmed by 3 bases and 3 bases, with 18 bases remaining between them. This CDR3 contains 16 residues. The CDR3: CASSFSVSGGRYEQYF. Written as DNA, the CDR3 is TGTGCCAGCAGTTTTTCTGTGTCGGGGGGCCGCTACGAGCAGTACTTC.

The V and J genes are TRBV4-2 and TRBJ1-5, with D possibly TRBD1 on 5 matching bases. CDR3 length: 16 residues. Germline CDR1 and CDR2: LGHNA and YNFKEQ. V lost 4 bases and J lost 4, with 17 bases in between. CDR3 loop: CASSPKADSQNQPQHF. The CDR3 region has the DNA TGTGCCAGCAGCCCGAAGGCCGACAGTCAAAATCAGCCCCAGCATTTT.

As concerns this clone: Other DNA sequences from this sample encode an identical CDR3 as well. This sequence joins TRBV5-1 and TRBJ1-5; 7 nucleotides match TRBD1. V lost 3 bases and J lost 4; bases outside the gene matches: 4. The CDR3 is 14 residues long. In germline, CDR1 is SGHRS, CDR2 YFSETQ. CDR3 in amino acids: CASSSGQENQPQHF. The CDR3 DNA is TGCGCCAGCAGCTCCGGACAGGAAAATCAGCCCCAGCATTTT.

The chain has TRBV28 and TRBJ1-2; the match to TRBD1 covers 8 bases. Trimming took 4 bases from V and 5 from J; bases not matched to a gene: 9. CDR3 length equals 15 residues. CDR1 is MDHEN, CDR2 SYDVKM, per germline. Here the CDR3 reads CASSSGQGALYGYTF. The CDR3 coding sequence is TGTGCCAGCAGTTCTGGGCAGGGGGCTCTGTATGGCTACACCTTC.

CDR3 sequence (DNA): TGTGCCAGCAGAGCAGCAGGGAGGTCGGGCTACACCTTC. It yields the protein CASRAAGRSGYTF. The rearrangement joins TRBV6-5 to TRBJ1-2; D is possibly TRBD1 (5 bases). The length of the CDR3 is 13 residues. V lost 6 bases, J lost 8 bases, and 16 bases lay in between. Germline CDR1 is MNHEY and CDR2 is SVGAGI.

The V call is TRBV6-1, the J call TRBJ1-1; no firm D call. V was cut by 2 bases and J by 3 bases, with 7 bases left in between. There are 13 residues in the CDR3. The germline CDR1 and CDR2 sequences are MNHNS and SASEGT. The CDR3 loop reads CASSEWEDTEAFF. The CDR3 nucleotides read TGTGCCAGCAGTGAATGGGAGGACACTGAAGCTTTCTTT.

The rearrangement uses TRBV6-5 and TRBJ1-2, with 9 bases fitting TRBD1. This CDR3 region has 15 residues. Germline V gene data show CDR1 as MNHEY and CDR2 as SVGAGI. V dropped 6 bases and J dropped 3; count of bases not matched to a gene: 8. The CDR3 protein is CASRIMGQGDYGYTF. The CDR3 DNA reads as TGTGCCAGCAGGATTATGGGACAGGGTGACTATGGCTACACCTTC.

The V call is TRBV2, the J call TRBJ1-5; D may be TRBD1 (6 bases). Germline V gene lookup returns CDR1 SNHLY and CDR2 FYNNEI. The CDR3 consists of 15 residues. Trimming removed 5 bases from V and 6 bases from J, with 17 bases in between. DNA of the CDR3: TGTGCCAGCAGTCCCCTTACCTCAGGGGCTCAGCCCCAGCATTTT. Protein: CASSPLTSGAQPQHF.

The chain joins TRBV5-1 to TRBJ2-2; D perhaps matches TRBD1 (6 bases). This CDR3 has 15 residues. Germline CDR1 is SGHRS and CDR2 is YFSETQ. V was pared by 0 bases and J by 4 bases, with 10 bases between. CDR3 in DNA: TGCGCCAGCAGCTTGGACGGACAGTTCACCGGGGAGCTGTTTTTT. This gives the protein CASSLDGQFTGELFF.

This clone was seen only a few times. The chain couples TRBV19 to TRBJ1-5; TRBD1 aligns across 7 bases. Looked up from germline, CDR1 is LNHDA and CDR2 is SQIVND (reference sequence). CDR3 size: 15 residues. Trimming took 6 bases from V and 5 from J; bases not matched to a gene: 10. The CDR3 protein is CASRLTGTMDQPQHF. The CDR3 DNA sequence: TGTGCCAGTAGGCTGACAGGGACAATGGATCAGCCCCAGCATTTT.

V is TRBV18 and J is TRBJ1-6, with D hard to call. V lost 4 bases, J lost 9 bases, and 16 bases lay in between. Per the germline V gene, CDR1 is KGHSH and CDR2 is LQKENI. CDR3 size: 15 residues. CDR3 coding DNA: TGTGCCAGCTCACTGCAGCGAATCCAGAGTTCACCCCTCCACTTT. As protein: CASSLQRIQSSPLHF.

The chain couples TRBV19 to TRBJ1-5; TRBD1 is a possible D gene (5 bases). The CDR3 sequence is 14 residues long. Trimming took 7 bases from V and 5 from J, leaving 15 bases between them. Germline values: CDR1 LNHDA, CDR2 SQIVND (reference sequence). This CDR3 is CASIGPRVDQPQHF. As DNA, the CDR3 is TGTGCCAGTATAGGCCCCAGGGTTGATCAGCCCCAGCATTTT.

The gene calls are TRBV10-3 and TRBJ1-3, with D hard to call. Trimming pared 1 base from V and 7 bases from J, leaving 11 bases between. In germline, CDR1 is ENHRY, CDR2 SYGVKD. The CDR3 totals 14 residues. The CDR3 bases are TGTGCCATCAGTGAGTTTCCCGCGGGGAACACCATATATTTT. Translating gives CAISEFPAGNTIYF.

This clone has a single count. The CDR3 is CSVRVGRGADEQYF. CDR3 in DNA: TGCAGCGTACGGGTGGGGCGCGGGGCCGACGAGCAGTACTTC. The chain uses TRBV29-1 and TRBJ2-7; a weak D match, TRBD2 (6 bases). The CDR3 spans 14 residues. Per the germline V gene, CDR1 is SQVTM and CDR2 is ANQGSEA. V was shortened by 6 bases and J by 5 bases, with 20 bases between the two germline ends.

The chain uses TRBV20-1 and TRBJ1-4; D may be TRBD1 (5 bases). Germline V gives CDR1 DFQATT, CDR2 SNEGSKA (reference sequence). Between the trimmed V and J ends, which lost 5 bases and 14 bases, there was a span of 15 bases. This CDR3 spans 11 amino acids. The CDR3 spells CSAGVLGGLFF. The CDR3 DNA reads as TGCAGTGCTGGGGTGTTGGGGGGTCTGTTTTTT.

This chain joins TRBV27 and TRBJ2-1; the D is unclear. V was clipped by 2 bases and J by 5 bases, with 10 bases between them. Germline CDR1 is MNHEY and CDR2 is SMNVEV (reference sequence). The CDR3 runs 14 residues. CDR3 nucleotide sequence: TGTGCCAGCAGTTTAGGCACTACCGACAATGAGCAGTTCTTC. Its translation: CASSLGTTDNEQFF.

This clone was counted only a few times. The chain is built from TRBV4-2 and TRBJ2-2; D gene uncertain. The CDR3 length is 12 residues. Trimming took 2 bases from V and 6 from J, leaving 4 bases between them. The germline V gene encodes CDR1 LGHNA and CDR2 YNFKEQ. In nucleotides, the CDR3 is TGTGCCAGCAGCCAAATCGCCGGGGAGCTGTTTTTT. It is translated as CASSQIAGELFF.

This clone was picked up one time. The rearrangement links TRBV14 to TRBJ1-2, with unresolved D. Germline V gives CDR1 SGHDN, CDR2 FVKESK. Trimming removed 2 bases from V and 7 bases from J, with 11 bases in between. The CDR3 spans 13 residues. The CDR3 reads CASSQYQEGGYTF. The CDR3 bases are TGTGCCAGCAGCCAATACCAGGAAGGTGGCTACACCTTC.

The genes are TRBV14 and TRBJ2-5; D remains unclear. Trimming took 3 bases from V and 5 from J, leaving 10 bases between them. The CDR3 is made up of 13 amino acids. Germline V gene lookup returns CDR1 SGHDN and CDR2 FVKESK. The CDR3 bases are TGTGCCAGCAGCCAGCGGCCTAGGGAGACCCAGTACTTC. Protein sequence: CASSQRPRETQYF.

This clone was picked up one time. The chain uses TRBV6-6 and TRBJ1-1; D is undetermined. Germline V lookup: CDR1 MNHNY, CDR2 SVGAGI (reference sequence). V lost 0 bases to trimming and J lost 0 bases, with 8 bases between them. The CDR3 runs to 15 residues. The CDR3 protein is CASSYSRELNTEAFF. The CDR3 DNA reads TGTGCCAGCAGTTACTCCCGGGAACTGAACACTGAAGCTTTCTTT.

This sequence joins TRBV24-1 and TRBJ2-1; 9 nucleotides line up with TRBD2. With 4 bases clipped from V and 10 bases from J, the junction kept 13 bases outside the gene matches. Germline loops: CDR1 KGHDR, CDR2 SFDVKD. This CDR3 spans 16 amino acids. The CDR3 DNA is TGTGCCACCAGTGACCCGGGACTAGCAGAGACCGGAGAGCAGTTCTTC. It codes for CATSDPGLAETGEQFF.

CDR3 region: CASSLAQTGFSGNTIYF. The CDR3 coding sequence is TGTGCCAGCAGCTTAGCCCAGACAGGGTTTTCGGGAAACACCATATATTTT. The chain is built from TRBV7-6 and TRBJ1-3; TRBD1 matches 7 bases. The CDR3 spans 17 residues. V was pared by 0 bases and J by 4 bases, with 9 bases of the junction left unmatched. The germline V gene has CDR1 SGHVS and CDR2 FNYEAQ. The variable domain in full, with the rest retrieved from reference TRBV7-6 and TRBJ1-3, is GAGVSQSPRYKVTKRGQDVALRCDPISGHVSLYWYRQALGQGPEFLTYFNYEAQQDKSGLPNDRFSAERPEGSISTLTIQRTEQRDSAMYRCASSLAQTGFSGNTIYFGEGSWLTVV.

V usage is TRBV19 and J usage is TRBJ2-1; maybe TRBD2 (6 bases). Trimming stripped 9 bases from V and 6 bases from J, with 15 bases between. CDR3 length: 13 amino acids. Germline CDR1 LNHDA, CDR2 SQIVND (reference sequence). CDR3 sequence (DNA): TGTGCCAGCTCCAGGGAGGTGGTCAATGAGCAGTTCTTC. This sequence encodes CASSREVVNEQFF.

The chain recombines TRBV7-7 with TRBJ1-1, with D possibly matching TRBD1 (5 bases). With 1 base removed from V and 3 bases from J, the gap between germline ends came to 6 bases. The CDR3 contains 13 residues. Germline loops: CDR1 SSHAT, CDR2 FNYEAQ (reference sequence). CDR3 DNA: TGTGCCAGCAGCTTAGACAGGTACACTGAAGCTTTCTTT. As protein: CASSLDRYTEAFF.

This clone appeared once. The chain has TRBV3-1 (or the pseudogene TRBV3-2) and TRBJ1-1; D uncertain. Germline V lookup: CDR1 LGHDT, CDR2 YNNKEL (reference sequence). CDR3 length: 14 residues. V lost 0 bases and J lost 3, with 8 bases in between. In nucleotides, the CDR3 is TGTGCCAGCAGCCAAGAAGTCGGGTACACTGAAGCTTTCTTT. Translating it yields CASSQEVGYTEAFF.